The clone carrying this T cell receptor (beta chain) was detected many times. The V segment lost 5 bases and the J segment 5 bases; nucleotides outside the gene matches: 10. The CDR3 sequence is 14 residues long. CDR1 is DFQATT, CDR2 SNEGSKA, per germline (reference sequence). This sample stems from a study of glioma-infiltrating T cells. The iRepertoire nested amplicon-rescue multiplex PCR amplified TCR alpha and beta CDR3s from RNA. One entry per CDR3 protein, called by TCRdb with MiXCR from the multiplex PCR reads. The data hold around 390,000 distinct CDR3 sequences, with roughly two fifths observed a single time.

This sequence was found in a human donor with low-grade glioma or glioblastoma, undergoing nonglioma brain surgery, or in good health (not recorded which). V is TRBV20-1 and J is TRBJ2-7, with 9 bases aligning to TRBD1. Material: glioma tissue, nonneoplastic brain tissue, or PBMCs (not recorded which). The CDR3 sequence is CSAYPLGQGHEQYF. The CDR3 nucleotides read TGCAGTGCTTACCCCTTGGGACAGGGTCACGAGCAGTACTTC.